The 12 T cell receptor beta chains presented below share a single source sample, sequenced in a study of blood T cell repertoires in COVID-19. The assay was immunoSEQ multiplex PCR, and TCRdb's table has in-frame clones only and misses some. The sample carries roughly 350,000 clones, 75% to 90% recorded once. The material sequenced was peripheral blood. Receptors originate from a woman aged 18-29 years with acute or convalescent COVID-19.

Regarding this clone: An end of the junction does not agree with germline; a read error may underlie this. The chain joins TRBV29-1 to TRBJ2-1; TRBD2 agrees at 9 bases. Germline V lookup: CDR1 SQVTM, CDR2 ANQGSEA. The CDR3 runs 15 residues. CDR3 protein: CSASLSGSKNNEQFF. Here the CDR3 DNA reads TGTAGCGCCTCTCTTAGCGGGAGTAAGAACAATGAGCAGTTCTTC.

The chain couples TRBV19 to TRBJ2-7, with 15 positions matching TRBD2. CDR1 and CDR2 (germline): LNHDA, SQIVND (reference sequence). The CDR3 has 15 amino acids. After removal of 6 bases from V and 5 bases from J, the junction contained 5 bases not matched to a gene. The CDR3 region has the DNA TGTGCCAGTAGAAGAGGACTAGCGGGAGGGGACGAGCAGTACTTC. It translates to CASRRGLAGGDEQYF.

The chain uses TRBV9 and TRBJ2-5, with 7 bases identical to TRBD1. Germline V CDR1 and CDR2: SGDLS, YYNGEE. Trimming cost V 1 base and J 4 bases; bases outside gene matches: 1. The CDR3 contains 13 residues. The CDR3 sequence: CASSVRDRETQYF. CDR3 DNA sequence: TGTGCCAGCAGCGTAAGGGACAGAGAGACCCAGTACTTC.

The genes are TRBV21-1 and TRBJ1-1; the D call TRBD1 from the table was never checked on the DNA. TRBV21-1 is marked as a pseudogene. The CDR3 is 14 residues long. The CDR3 protein is CASSVQGLVTEAFF. In nucleotides, the CDR3 is TGTGCCAGCAGCGTACAGGGGTTGGTCACTGAAGCTTTCTTT.

This clone was seen just once. The chain carries TRBV6-5 and TRBJ2-2; perhaps TRBD1 as D (6 bases). This CDR3 comprises 12 residues. Germline V gene data show CDR1 as MNHEY and CDR2 as SVGAGI. Here the CDR3 reads CASGQNTGELFF. CDR3 DNA: TGTGCGTCGGGACAGAACACCGGGGAGCTGTTTTTT.

This chain links TRBV3-1 (or the pseudogene TRBV3-2) with TRBJ1-1; D is unclear. The germline CDR1 and CDR2 sequences are LGHDT and YNNKEL (reference sequence). Trimming pared 2 bases from V and 1 base from J, leaving 8 bases between. The CDR3 is made up of 14 amino acids. The CDR3 sequence is CASSQTAENTEAFF. Written as DNA, the CDR3 is TGTGCCAGCAGCCAAACGGCGGAGAACACTGAAGCTTTCTTT.

The V gene is TRBV5-1, the J gene TRBJ2-2; D possibly corresponds to TRBD2 (8 bases). Deletions cut 0 bases from V and 4 bases from J, with 16 bases between. Germline CDR1 reads SGHRS; CDR2 reads YFSETQ. CDR3 length: 17 residues. The CDR3 here is CASSLVGRGLTTGELFF. CDR3 sequence (DNA): TGCGCCAGCAGCTTGGTCGGGAGGGGGCTGACCACCGGGGAGCTGTTTTTT.

The chain couples TRBV21-1 to TRBJ2-7; the table calls TRBD1, which could not be checked here. TRBV21-1 is a listed pseudogene. The CDR3 loop spans 14 amino acids. The CDR3 DNA sequence: TGTGCCAGCAGCAAAGTTAACAGAATCTACGAGCAGTACTTC. Translating gives CASSKVNRIYEQYF.

The V call is TRBV5-1, the J call TRBJ1-2; the D gene is possibly TRBD1 (5 bases). CDR3 length: 14 amino acids. CDR1 SGHRS and CDR2 YFSETQ come from the germline V gene. The V gene lost 7 bases and the J gene lost 3 bases, with 16 bases spanning the gap. This CDR3 is CASSQYTGYYGYTF. CDR3 coding DNA: TGCGCCAGCTCCCAATATACAGGATACTATGGCTACACCTTC.

The genes are TRBV5-6 and TRBJ1-1; D uncertain. The V gene lost 0 bases and the J gene lost 4 bases, with 10 bases spanning the gap. The CDR3 has 14 residues. Germline loops: CDR1 SGHDT, CDR2 YYEEEE. In DNA form, the CDR3 reads TGTGCCAGCAGCTTGGGCTTCGGGAGCACTGAAGCTTTCTTT. Residues: CASSLGFGSTEAFF.

The chain employs TRBV4-2 and TRBJ2-7; D is possibly TRBD1 (6 bases). The ends were cut back, 0 bases at V and 3 bases at J, with 9 bases in the middle. The germline CDR1 and CDR2 sequences are LGHNA and YNFKEQ. This CDR3 spans 14 amino acids. In DNA, the CDR3 is TGTGCCAGCAGCCAAGACCTAGGGGGCTACGAGCAGTACTTC. The encoded protein is CASSQDLGGYEQYF.

The CDR3 DNA reads as TGTGCCAGCAGCACCTCTCGGGGTGGAACTTATGGCTACACCTTC. It is translated as CASSTSRGGTYGYTF. The chain couples TRBV21-1 to TRBJ1-2. TRBV21-1 is noted as a pseudogene. This CDR3 spans 15 amino acids.